The present TCR beta chain was sequenced within a study of T cells in Graves' hyperthyroidism and ophthalmopathy. The study's findings and limits: Peripheral blood also featured most of the thyroid clonotypes expanded above 0.001.

There were TCR beta CDR3 regions amplified from RNA transcripts. Carried out on the TCR CDR3, a first-round RT-PCR used the HTBI primer set. TCRdb re-called the multiplex PCR reads with MiXCR, one entry per CDR3 protein. The sample holds about 350,000 distinct CDR3 sequences, roughly 14% seen once. The CDR3 covers 15 residues. V was clipped by 3 bases and J by 6 bases; unmatched bases: 8. Concerning this clonotype: Its antigen is as yet unknown.

The rearrangement uses TRBV12-3 or TRBV12-4 and TRBJ1-5, with TRBD1 matching over 7 bases. Sequencing used blood. The origin of this receptor is a woman between 25 and 40 years old with Graves' hyperthyroidism. CDR3 DNA sequence: TGTGCCAGCAGTTTTGCTTGGGGACAGATTCAGCCCCAGCATTTT. Protein: CASSFAWGQIQPQHF.